This entry is about one T cell receptor (beta chain). This sample was taken from a study of somatic mutations in cytotoxic T cells in rheumatoid arthritis. On the study more broadly: The flow sorting of some V beta antibody-stained T-cell populations reached nearly 100% purity, and the sorted populations included V beta1+ cells sequenced for TCRB.

Produced via immunoSEQ multiplex PCR; TCRdb's table is partial and in-frame only. The repertoire holds 15,000 to 20,000 clones, with roughly 80% as singletons. This TCR was recovered from a woman aged 55-75 years in good health. Input material: CD8+ T cells sorted from blood.

CDR3 loop: CASSMDLGGSNQPQHF. Here the CDR3 DNA reads TGTGCCAGTAGTATGGATCTTGGGGGTAGCAATCAGCCCCAGCATTTT. The chain links TRBV19 to TRBJ1-5, with a weak D call TRBD1 (5 bases). V was shortened by 3 bases and J by 0 bases, with 12 bases between the two germline ends. The CDR3 consists of 16 residues. Germline CDR1 and CDR2: LNHDA and SQIVND (reference sequence).